This record looks at one T cell receptor (beta chain) sequence and its context. The antigen is undetermined. V lost 1 base and J lost 2, with 9 bases in between. There are 14 residues in the CDR3. CDR1 SGHVS and CDR2 FNYEAQ come from the germline V gene. One entry per CDR3 protein, called by TCRdb with MiXCR from the reads. Here the sample spans approximately 910,000 distinct CDR3 sequences, more than 25% being singletons. The data were taken from a study of T cell repertoires in cytomegalovirus infection. Regarding the study as a whole: Across the ex vivo response, the dominant clonotypes were HLA-C-restricted CMV-specific TCR beta clonotypes.

This TCR was recovered from a human donor in good health (CMV status not recorded). Some clones in this sample may be carry-over from other donors' samples. The sample was cultured CD8+ T cells from PBMCs, taken from culture after CMV antigen stimulation. V gene TRBV7-6 combines with J gene TRBJ2-7; D is unclear. The CDR3: CASSLVAVPYEQYF. As DNA, the CDR3 is TGTGCCAGCAGCTTAGTGGCAGTACCCTACGAGCAGTACTTC.